One T cell receptor beta chain is described in this entry. The data were taken from a study of blood T cell repertoires in COVID-19. At the level of the study: Whether acute or convalescent, the COVID-19 samples came from the United States, Italy and Spain. Sources were T cells, B-cell-depleted T cells, or PBMCs; the material itself was cDNA or gDNA.

Sequencing was performed with immunoSEQ multiplex PCR; in TCRdb, only in-frame clones are kept and a portion is missing. Here the sample spans about 320,000 clones, around 86% being singletons. Before being deemed recovered, Cohort 3 donors had two negative PCRs, clearance, or symptom resolution. Germline V gives CDR1 SGHAT, CDR2 FQNNGV. The CDR3 spans 14 residues. V was clipped by 3 bases and J by 2 bases, with 9 bases between them. The sequenced sample was PBMCs or T cells enriched from blood (not recorded which). The chain carries TRBV11-2 and TRBJ2-3; D might be TRBD2 (5 bases). The receptor's source is a man between 60 and 75 years old who had recovered from COVID-19. This chain's CDR3 is CASSFSDFTDTQYF. The CDR3 DNA is TGTGCCAGCAGCTTCTCGGACTTCACAGATACGCAGTATTTT.